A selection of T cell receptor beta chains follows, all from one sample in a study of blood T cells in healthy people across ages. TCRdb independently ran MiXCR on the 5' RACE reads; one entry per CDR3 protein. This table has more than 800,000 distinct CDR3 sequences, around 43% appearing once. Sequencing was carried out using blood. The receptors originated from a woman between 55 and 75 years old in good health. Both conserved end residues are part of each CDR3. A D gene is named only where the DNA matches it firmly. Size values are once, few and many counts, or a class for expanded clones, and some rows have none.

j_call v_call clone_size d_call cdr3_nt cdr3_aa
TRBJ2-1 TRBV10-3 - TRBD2 TGTGCCATCAGTAGCCTAGCGGGGAACAATGAGCAGTTCTTC CAISSLAGNNEQFF
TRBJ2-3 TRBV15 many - TGTGCCACCAGCAGAGGGGTCCGAGAGCCGGGGCCCTGGAAACCAGATACGCAGTATTTT CATSRGVREPGPWKPDTQYF
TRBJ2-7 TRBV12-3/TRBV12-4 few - TGTGCCAGCAGTTTAGGAGGGTTTGGTTCCTACGAGCAGTACTTC CASSLGGFGSYEQYF
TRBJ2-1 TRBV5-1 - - TGCGCCAGCAGCTTGAGTACGGGGTCGCATAATGAGCAGTTCTTC CASSLSTGSHNEQFF
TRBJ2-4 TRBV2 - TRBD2 TGTGCCAGCAGCAGAGGACTAGCGGGGGGGTCGGGCAAAAACATTCAGTACTTC CASSRGLAGGSGKNIQYF
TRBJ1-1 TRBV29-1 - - TGCAGCGTTGTCACTAAGACAGGTCTCACTGAAGCTTTCTTT CSVVTKTGLTEAFF
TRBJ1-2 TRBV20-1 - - TGCAGTGCTAGAGATCGAGGGGATAACTATGGCTACACCTTC CSARDRGDNYGYTF
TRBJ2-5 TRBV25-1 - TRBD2 TGTGCCAGCAGTGAACTGACACCTAGCGGTTCGTACCAAGAGACCCAGTACTTC CASSELTPSGSYQETQYF
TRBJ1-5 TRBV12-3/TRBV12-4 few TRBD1 TGTGCCAGCAGCTCGACAGGGGGCCGGCAGCCCCAGCATTTT CASSSTGGRQPQHF
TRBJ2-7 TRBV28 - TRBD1 TGTGCCAGCAGTGATGACAGGGCCGACTACGAGCAGTACTTC CASSDDRADYEQYF
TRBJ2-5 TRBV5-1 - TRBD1 TGCGCCAGCAGCTTGATTTTCAGGGGGCGAAAAGAGACCCAGTACTTC CASSLIFRGRKETQYF
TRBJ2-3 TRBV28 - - TGTGCCAGCAGTCCTACGACTAGATCCACCCCAGATACGCAGTATTTT CASSPTTRSTPDTQYF
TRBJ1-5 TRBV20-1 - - TGCAGTGCTAGAGTGTCAGGGAGTGGCAATCAGCCCCAGCATTTT CSARVSGSGNQPQHF
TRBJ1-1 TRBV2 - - TGTGCCAGCAGTGGCAGGGTGGCTGAAGCTTTCTTT CASSGRVAEAFF
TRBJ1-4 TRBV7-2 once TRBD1 TGTGCCAGCAGCTTGGACAGGGGTTATGAAAAACTGTTTTTT CASSLDRGYEKLFF
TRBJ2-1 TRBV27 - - TGTGCCAGCAGTTTATCGGACCCTTCGAGCTCCTACAATGAGCAGTTCTTC CASSLSDPSSSYNEQFF
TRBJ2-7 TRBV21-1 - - TGTGCCAGCAGGGATCCTAGCGGGAGTTACTACGAGCAGTACTTC CASRDPSGSYYEQYF
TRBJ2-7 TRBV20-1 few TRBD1 TGCAGTGCCACCGGGATTAGGGGGCACTACGAGCAGTACTTC CSATGIRGHYEQYF